Presented here are 2 T cell receptor beta chains from one specimen sequenced in a study of low-dose radiotherapy and immunotherapy resistance in tumors (dated by TCRdb to 2021 to 2024). The time point label on this specimen signifies: before trial treatment. Sequencer: Illumina MiniSeq. First-strand cDNA was synthesized using Superscript III and a set of TRAV- and TRBV-specific primers, so that both TCRalpha and TCRbeta chains were covered. TCRs were amplified with Phusion for 20 to 25 PCR cycles, with a constant-region primer paired with the adapter attached to the V primers. TCRdb took the public reads, trimmed them with fastp at Q25, ran MiXCR for clone calling and kept in-frame beta chains. Records with the same CDR3 protein are collapsed into one entry carrying the most frequent genes and DNA. Counted in this sample were tens of thousands of distinct CDR3 sequences; more than 8.5% of them appeared once. The ten largest account for about 1% of the sample.

Sequenced material: PBMCs, taken before treatment. Every receptor here comes from a male donor with prostate cancer.

In this sample, this clonotype turned up many times. J is TRBJ2-7 and V is TRBV6-5, with D possibly matching TRBD2 (6 bases). Trimming pared 6 bases from V and 9 bases from J, leaving 18 bases between. The length of the CDR3 is 13 residues. The germline V gene encodes CDR1 MNHEY and CDR2 SVGAGI. The CDR3 region has the DNA TGTGCCAGCAGGGCCGGGACTCCGCCACGGCAGTACTTC. Amino acid sequence: CASRAGTPPRQYF.

This clonotype was counted at least ten times. The chain has TRBV28 and TRBJ2-2; either TRBD1 or TRBD2 may supply D (5 bases each). The CDR3 extends over 13 amino acids. Looked up from germline, CDR1 is MDHEN and CDR2 is SYDVKM. Trimming stripped 8 bases from V and 0 bases from J, with 7 bases between. CDR3 in amino acids: CASRGANTGELFF. In DNA, the CDR3 is TGTGCCAGCCGAGGGGCGAACACCGGGGAGCTGTTTTTT.